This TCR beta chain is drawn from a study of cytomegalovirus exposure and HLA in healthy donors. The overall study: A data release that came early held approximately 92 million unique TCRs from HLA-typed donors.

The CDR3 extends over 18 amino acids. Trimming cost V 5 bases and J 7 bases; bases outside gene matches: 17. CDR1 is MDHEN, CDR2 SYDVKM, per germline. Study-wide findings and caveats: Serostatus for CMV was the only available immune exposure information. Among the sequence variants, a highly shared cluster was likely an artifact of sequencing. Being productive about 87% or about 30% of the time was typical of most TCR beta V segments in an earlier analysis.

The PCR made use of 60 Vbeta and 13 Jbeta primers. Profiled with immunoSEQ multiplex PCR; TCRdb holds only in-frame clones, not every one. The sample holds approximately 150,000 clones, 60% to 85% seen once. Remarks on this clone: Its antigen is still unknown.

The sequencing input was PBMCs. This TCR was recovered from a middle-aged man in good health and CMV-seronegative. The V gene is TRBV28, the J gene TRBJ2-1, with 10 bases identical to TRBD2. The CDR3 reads CASSIHTLGLAVTNEQFF. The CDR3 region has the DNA TGTGCCAGCAGTATACATACCCTCGGACTAGCGGTTACTAATGAGCAGTTCTTC.